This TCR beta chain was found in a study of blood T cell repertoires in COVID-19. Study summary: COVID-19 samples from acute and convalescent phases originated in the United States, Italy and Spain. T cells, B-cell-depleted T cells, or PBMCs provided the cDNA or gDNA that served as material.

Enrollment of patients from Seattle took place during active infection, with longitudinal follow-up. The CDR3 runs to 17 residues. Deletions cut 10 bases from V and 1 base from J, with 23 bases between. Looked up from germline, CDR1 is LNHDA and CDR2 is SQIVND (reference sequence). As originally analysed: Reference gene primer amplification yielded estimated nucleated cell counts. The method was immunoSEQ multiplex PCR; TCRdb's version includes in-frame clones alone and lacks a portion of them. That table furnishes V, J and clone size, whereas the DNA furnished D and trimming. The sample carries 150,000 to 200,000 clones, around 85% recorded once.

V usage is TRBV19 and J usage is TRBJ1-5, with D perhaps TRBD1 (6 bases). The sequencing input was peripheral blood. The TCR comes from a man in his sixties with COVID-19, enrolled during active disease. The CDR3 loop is CATLYPTGRESNQPQHF. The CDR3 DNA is TGTGCCACCCTCTACCCAACAGGGCGGGAGAGCAATCAGCCCCAGCATTTT.